This is a list of T cell receptor beta chains from one sample in a study of blood T cell repertoires in COVID-19. Assay: immunoSEQ multiplex PCR; the TCRdb copy retains only in-frame clones and omits some. The sample has hundreds of thousands of clones; roughly 80% are singletons. The sequencing sample was made of peripheral blood. The receptors originated from a man older than 75 with acute or convalescent COVID-19. Each CDR3 is given with its conserved first and last residue. The D gene is left open where the match is weak. Part of the rows lack a size; the others show once, few, many or a class for expanded clones.

clone size	D gene	J gene	V gene	CDR3 DNA	CDR3 protein
NA	TRBD1	TRBJ1-5	TRBV5-1	TGCGCCAGCAGCTTGGGACAGGGTAGCAATCAGCCCCAGCATTTT	CASSLGQGSNQPQHF
NA	NA	TRBJ2-3	TRBV13	TGTGCCAGCAGCTTACGACAGCCTATTAGGGGTACGCAGTATTTT	CASSLRQPIRGTQYF
NA	NA	TRBJ1-4	TRBV7-9	TGTGCCAGCAGCTTAGCGGACATAAGGAAGGAAAAACTGTTTTTT	CASSLADIRKEKLFF
NA	TRBD2	TRBJ2-1	TRBV5-1	TGCGCCAGCAGCTTCCAGCGGGGGGGAGTGGACAATGAGCAGTTCTTC	CASSFQRGGVDNEQFF
NA	NA	TRBJ2-3	TRBV5-4	TGTGCCAGCAGCTTGCCGGGTCTGGATACGCAGTATTTT	CASSLPGLDTQYF
few	TRBD1	TRBJ1-1	TRBV6-1	TGTGCCAGCAGTGAGACAGGGGGTCTGAACACTGAAGCTTTCTTT	CASSETGGLNTEAFF
NA	NA	TRBJ1-4	TRBV5-1	TGCGCCAGCAGCTCCTACTCCACAGGGTCTAATGAAAAACTGTTTTTT	CASSSYSTGSNEKLFF
NA	NA	TRBJ1-2	TRBV5-6	TGTGCCAGCAGCCATCCCCCGAGGGATACGACCATTTATGGCTACACCTTC	CASSHPPRDTTIYGYTF
NA	NA	TRBJ1-5	TRBV5-6	TGTGCCAGCAGCTTGCGGGGTCTGCGGAATCAGCCCCAGCATTTT	CASSLRGLRNQPQHF
NA	TRBD2	TRBJ2-1	TRBV5-4	TGTGCCAGCAGGAGACTAGCTGGGGAGCAGTTCTTC	CASRRLAGEQFF
NA	NA	TRBJ1-6	TRBV5-4	TGTGCCAGCAGCTTGGGTGGAGGGGCGAGCTCCTATAATTCACCCCTCCACTTT	CASSLGGGASSYNSPLHF